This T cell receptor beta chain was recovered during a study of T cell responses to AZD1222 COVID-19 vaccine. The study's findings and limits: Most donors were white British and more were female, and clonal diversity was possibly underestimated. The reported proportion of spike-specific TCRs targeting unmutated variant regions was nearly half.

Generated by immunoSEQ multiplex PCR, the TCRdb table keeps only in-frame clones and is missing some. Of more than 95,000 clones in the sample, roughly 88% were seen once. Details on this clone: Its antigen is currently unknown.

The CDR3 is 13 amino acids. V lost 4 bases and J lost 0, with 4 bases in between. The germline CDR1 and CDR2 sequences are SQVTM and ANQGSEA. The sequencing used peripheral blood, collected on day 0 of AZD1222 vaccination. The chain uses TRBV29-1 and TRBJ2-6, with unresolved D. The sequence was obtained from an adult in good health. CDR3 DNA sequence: TGCAGCGTTGGCAGCTCTGGGGCCAACGTCCTGACTTTC. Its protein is CSVGSSGANVLTF.